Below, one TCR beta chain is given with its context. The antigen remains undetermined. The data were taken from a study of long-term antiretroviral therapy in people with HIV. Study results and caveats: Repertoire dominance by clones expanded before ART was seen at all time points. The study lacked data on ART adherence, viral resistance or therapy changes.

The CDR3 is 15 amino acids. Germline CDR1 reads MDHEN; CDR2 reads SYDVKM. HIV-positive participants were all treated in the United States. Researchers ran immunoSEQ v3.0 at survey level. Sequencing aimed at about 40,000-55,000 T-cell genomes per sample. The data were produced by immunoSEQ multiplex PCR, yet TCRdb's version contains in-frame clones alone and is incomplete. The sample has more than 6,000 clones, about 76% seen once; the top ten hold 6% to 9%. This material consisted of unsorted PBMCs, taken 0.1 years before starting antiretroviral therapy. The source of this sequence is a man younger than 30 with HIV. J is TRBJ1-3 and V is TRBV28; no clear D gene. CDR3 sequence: CASVRLGSSGNTIYF. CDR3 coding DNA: TGTGCGAGCGTACGTCTAGGGTCCTCTGGAAACACCATATATTTT.